Here is one T cell receptor (beta chain) with its context. What it binds is unknown. The time point is: persistent/refractory GD, antithyroid drugs over 5 years with positive TRAb. From PBMCs, RNA was extracted and then used to make the TCR library. The authors drew patients from an endocrinology department in Xi'an, China. This sample was included in a study of regulatory T cells in long-lasting Graves disease. General observations from the study: Persistent Graves' patients showed reduced TCR diversity versus newly diagnosed patients. Persistent patients had more shared public clonotypes (2,741) than new patients (about 870).

The V gene's germline CDR1 is SGHAT and CDR2 FQNNGV. The V and J ends lost 4 bases and 1 base respectively, with 20 bases between them. This CDR3 is built from 17 residues. The authors built TCR beta libraries using iRepertoire HTBI primers and Arm-PCR of CDR3 regions. MiXCR, run by TCRdb on the multiplex PCR reads, gives a single entry per CDR3 protein. Altogether fewer than 400,000 distinct CDR3 sequences are present, about 20% being singletons, with the ten largest covering roughly 29%. This sequence originates from a female donor with Graves disease. V is TRBV11-2 and J is TRBJ2-7; TRBD2 is a possible D gene (5 bases). Source: peripheral blood mononuclear cells (PBMCs), taken when the disease was refractory, from a patient treated with antithyroid drugs. The CDR3 DNA follows: TGTGCCAGCAGCTCCTACCGGGGTGCTAATGGGTCCTACGAGCAGTACTTC. Protein product: CASSSYRGANGSYEQYF.